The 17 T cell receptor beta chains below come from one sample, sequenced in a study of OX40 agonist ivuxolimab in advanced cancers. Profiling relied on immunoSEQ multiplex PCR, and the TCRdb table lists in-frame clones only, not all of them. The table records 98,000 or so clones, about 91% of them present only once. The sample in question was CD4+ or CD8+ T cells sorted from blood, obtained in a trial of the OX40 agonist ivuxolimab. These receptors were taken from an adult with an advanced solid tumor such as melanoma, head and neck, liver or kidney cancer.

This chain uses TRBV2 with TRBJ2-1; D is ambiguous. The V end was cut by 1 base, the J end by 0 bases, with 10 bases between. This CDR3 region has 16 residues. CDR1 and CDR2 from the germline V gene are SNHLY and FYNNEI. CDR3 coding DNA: TGTGCCAGCAGTGAAGGTAGGCCTAGCTCCTACAATGAGCAGTTCTTC. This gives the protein CASSEGRPSSYNEQFF.

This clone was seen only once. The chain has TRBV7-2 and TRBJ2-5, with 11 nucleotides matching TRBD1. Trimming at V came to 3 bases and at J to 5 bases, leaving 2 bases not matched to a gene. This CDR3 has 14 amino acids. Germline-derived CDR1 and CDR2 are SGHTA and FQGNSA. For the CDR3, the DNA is TGTGCCAGCAGCTTGGACAGGGGGCAGGAGACCCAGTACTTC. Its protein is CASSLDRGQETQYF.

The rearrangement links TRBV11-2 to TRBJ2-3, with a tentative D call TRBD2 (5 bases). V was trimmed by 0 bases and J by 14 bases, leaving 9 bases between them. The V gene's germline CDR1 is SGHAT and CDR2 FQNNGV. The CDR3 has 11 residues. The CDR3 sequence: CASSLDRGPYF. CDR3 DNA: TGTGCCAGCAGCTTAGACCGGGGTCCGTATTTT.

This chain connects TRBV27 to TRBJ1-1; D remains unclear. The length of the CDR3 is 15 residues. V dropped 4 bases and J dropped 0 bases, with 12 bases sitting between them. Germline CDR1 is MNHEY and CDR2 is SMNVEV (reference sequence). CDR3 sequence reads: CASSSTPYLNTEAFF. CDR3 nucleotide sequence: TGTGCCAGCAGTTCAACCCCATACCTGAACACTGAAGCTTTCTTT.

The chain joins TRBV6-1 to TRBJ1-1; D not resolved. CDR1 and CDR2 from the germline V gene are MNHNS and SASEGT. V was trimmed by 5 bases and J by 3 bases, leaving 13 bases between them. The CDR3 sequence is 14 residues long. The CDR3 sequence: CASSTLSWDTEAFF. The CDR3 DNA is TGTGCCAGCAGTACCTTATCCTGGGACACTGAAGCTTTCTTT.

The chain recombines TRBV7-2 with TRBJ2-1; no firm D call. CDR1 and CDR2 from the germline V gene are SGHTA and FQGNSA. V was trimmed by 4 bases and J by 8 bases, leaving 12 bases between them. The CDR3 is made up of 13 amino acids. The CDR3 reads CASSSGHGYEQFF. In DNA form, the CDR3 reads TGTGCCAGCAGCTCGGGCCACGGCTATGAGCAGTTCTTC.

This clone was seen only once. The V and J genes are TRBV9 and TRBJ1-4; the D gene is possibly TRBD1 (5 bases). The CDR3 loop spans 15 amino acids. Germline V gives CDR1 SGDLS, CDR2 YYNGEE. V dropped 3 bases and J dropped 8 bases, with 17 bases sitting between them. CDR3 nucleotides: TGTGCCAGCAGCGCGACCGGGACCTTCGAAGAAAAACTGTTTTTT. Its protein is CASSATGTFEEKLFF.

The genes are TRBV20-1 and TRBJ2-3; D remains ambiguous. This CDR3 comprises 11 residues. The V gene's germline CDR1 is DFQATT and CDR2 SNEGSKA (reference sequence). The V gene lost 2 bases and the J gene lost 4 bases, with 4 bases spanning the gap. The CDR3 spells CSARLSDTQYF. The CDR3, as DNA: TGCAGTGCTAGATTGTCAGATACGCAGTATTTT.

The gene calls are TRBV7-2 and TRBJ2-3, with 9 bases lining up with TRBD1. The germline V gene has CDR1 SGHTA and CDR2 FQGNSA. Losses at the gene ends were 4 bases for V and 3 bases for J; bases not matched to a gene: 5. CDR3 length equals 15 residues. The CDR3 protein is CASSWGDRETDTQYF. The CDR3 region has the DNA TGTGCCAGCAGCTGGGGGGACAGGGAAACAGATACGCAGTATTTT.

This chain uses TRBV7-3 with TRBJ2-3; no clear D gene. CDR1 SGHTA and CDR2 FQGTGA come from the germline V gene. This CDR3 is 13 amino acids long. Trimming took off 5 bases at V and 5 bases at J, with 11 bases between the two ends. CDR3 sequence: CASSPNYVDTQYF. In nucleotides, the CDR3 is TGTGCCAGCAGCCCAAATTACGTAGATACGCAGTATTTT. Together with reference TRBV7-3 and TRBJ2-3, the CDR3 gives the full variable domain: GAGVSQTPSNKVTEKGKYVELRCDPISGHTALYWYRQSLGQGPEFLIYFQGTGAADDSGLPNDRFFAVRPEGSVSTLKIQRTERGDSAVYLCASSPNYVDTQYFGPGTRLTVL.

CDR3 nucleotides: TGTGCCAGCGGATCGCCCCAGTTAAACACTGAAGCTTTCTTT. It specifies CASGSPQLNTEAFF. The chain uses TRBV6-6 and TRBJ1-1; D gene unclear. This CDR3 has 14 amino acids. The germline V and J ends were trimmed by 8 bases and 2 bases, with 15 bases remaining between them. CDR1 MNHNY and CDR2 SVGAGI come from the germline V gene (reference sequence).

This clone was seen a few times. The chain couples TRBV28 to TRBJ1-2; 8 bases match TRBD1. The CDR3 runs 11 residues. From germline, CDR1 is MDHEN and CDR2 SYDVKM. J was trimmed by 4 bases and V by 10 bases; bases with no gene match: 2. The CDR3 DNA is TGTGCCACCGACAGGGGCTATGGCTACACCTTC. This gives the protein CATDRGYGYTF.

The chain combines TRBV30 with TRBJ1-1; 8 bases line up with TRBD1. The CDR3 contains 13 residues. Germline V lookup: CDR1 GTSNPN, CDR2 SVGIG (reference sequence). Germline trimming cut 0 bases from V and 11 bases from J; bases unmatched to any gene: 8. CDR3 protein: CAWSVGQGIAAFF. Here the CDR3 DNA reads TGTGCCTGGAGTGTAGGACAGGGCATTGCGGCTTTCTTT.

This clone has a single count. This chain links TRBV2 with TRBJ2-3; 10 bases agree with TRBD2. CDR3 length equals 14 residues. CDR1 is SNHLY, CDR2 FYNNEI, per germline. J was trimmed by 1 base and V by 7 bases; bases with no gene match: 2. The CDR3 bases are TGTGCCAGCAAGAGCGGGGGGGGCACAGATACGCAGTATTTT. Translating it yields CASKSGGGTDTQYF.

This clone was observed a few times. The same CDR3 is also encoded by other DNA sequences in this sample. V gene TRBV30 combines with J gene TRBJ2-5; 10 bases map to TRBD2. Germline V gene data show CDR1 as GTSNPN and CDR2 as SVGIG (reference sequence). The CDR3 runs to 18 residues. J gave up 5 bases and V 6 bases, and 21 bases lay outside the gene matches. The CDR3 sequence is CACLIGGASGSRGETQYF. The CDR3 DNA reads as TGTGCCTGTTTAATCGGTGGGGCTAGCGGGAGTCGGGGGGAGACCCAGTACTTC.

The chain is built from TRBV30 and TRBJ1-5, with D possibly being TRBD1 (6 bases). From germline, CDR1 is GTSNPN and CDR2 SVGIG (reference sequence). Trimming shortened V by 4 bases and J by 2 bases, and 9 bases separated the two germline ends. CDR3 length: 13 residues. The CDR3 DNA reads TGTGCCTGGAACAGGGACGGCAATCAGCCCCAGCATTTT. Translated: CAWNRDGNQPQHF.

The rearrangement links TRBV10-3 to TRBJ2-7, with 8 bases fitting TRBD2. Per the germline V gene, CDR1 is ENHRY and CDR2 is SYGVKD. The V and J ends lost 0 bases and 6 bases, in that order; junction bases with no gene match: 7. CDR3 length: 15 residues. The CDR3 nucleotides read TGTGCCATCAGTGAGTCGTCGGGAGGGCACAGCGAGCAGTACTTC. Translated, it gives CAISESSGGHSEQYF.